These 21 T cell receptor beta chains were all obtained from the same sample, sequenced in a study of Graves' ophthalmopathy and Graves' hyperthyroidism. RNA transcripts served as template for amplifying TCR beta CDR3 sequences. First-round RT-PCR with HTBI primers preceded a second-round multiplex PCR. TCRdb reprocessed the multiplex PCR reads with MiXCR, giving one entry per CDR3 protein. The sample includes approximately 700,000 distinct CDR3 sequences, 35% to 50% of them seen just once. Sequences were obtained from peripheral blood. The receptors were gathered from an adult man with Graves' ophthalmopathy.

The chain employs TRBV2 and TRBJ2-7, with a tentative D call TRBD1 (5 bases). Germline lookup yields CDR1 SNHLY and CDR2 FYNNEI. The CDR3 is 15 amino acids. Between the trimmed V and J ends, which lost 5 bases and 3 bases, there was a span of 17 bases. The CDR3 bases are TGTGCCAGCAGTTTATCCCCGACAGCTCTCTACGAGCAGTACTTC. It specifies CASSLSPTALYEQYF.

The sample holds a few counts of this clonotype. This chain links TRBV12-3 or TRBV12-4 with TRBJ1-3; 7 nucleotides line up with TRBD1. The V gene end was trimmed by 6 bases and the J gene end by 0 bases; junction bases not matched to a gene: 5. The CDR3 length is 15 residues. CDR3 DNA: TGTGCCAGCAGCCGGGACAGCCACTCTGGAAACACCATATATTTT. It specifies CASSRDSHSGNTIYF.

The chain carries TRBV7-3 and TRBJ1-1; 8 positions match TRBD1. This CDR3 spans 16 amino acids. The V segment lost 6 bases and the J segment 0 bases; nucleotides outside the gene matches: 9. Germline V gene lookup returns CDR1 SGHTA and CDR2 FQGTGA. The chain's CDR3 is CASSEDRASMNTEAFF. CDR3 bases: TGTGCCAGCAGTGAGGACAGGGCGAGCATGAACACTGAAGCTTTCTTT.

The chain recombines TRBV29-1 with TRBJ1-1, with 10 bases fitting TRBD1. V gave up 7 bases and J gave up 3 bases; unmatched junction bases: 5. The CDR3 is made up of 13 amino acids. Germline V CDR1 and CDR2: SQVTM, ANQGSEA. CDR3 amino acids: CSARGTGDTEAFF. CDR3 nucleotide sequence: TGCAGCGCACGCGGGACAGGGGACACTGAAGCTTTCTTT.

The V call is TRBV7-9, the J call TRBJ1-2; 8 bases align to TRBD1. The CDR3 spans 14 residues. Trimming cost V 0 bases and J 8 bases; bases outside gene matches: 5. Germline CDR1 SEHNR, CDR2 FQNEAQ (reference sequence). The DNA of the CDR3 is TGTGCCAGCAGCTTAGCCCGACAGGGGTTGGGCTACACCTTC. Its translation is CASSLARQGLGYTF.

At least ten counts were recorded for this clonotype. J is TRBJ1-6 and V is TRBV5-6; 9 bases fit TRBD1. Germline CDR1 SGHDT, CDR2 YYEEEE. This CDR3 spans 13 amino acids. V shed 5 bases, J shed 10 bases, and the junction held 4 bases outside the gene matches. In nucleotides, the CDR3 is TGTGCCAGCAGTCGGGACAGGGAATCACCCCTCCACTTT. Its translation is CASSRDRESPLHF.

This clonotype was observed many times. The V and J genes are TRBV29-1 and TRBJ1-1; the D is unclear. Trimming took 5 bases from V and 0 from J, leaving 7 bases between them. This CDR3 contains 12 residues. Per the germline V gene, CDR1 is SQVTM and CDR2 is ANQGSEA. This CDR3 is CSVRRVNTEAFF. For the CDR3, the DNA is TGCAGCGTTAGGCGAGTGAACACTGAAGCTTTCTTT.

The gene calls are TRBV4-2 and TRBJ1-1; maybe TRBD1 (5 bases). V was trimmed by 1 base and J by 4 bases, leaving 13 bases between them. Germline V gene sequence: CDR1 LGHNA, CDR2 YNFKEQ. This CDR3 is 15 amino acids long. The CDR3 here is CASSQAQGWSTEAFF. As DNA, the CDR3 is TGTGCCAGCAGCCAAGCGCAGGGATGGTCCACTGAAGCTTTCTTT.

Ten or more counts support this clonotype. This chain joins TRBV2 and TRBJ1-3, with D hard to call. Trimming took 6 bases from V and 4 from J, leaving 7 bases between them. CDR3 length equals 12 residues. Looked up from germline, CDR1 is SNHLY and CDR2 is FYNNEI. The CDR3 nucleotides are TGTGCCAGCAGGGCACAGGGAAACACCATATATTTT. Protein product: CASRAQGNTIYF.

The V gene is TRBV29-1, the J gene TRBJ2-7, with 9 positions matching TRBD1. The germline gives CDR1 SQVTM, CDR2 ANQGSEA. V trimming: 0 bases; J trimming: 2 bases; junction bases outside the gene matches: 8. The CDR3 is 16 residues long. The CDR3 DNA follows: TGCAGCGTTGAAGATGACAGGGGGATCCCCCCCTACGAGCAGTACTTC. Amino acids: CSVEDDRGIPPYEQYF.

This clonotype was observed at least ten times. The rearrangement joins TRBV29-1 to TRBJ1-2, with D possibly matching TRBD1 (6 bases). V lost 4 bases and J 7 bases, leaving 16 bases between the germline ends. This CDR3 spans 13 amino acids. The V gene's germline CDR1 is SQVTM and CDR2 ANQGSEA. The CDR3 spells CSVVEQGDSGYTF. DNA for the CDR3: TGCAGCGTTGTTGAACAGGGTGACTCTGGCTACACCTTC.

CDR3 nucleotide sequence: TGTGCCAGCAGTGAGTGGAGGGAAGAGACCCAGTACTTC. Amino acid sequence: CASSEWREETQYF. The rearrangement joins TRBV6-5 to TRBJ2-5, with D tentatively TRBD2 (6 bases). The CDR3 contains 13 residues. Deletions cut 5 bases from V and 3 bases from J, with 10 bases between. Germline CDR1 MNHEY, CDR2 SVGAGI.

The rearrangement joins TRBV29-1 to TRBJ2-3; no firm D call. CDR1 and CDR2 from the germline V gene are SQVTM and ANQGSEA. The CDR3 totals 12 residues. V was clipped by 5 bases and J by 3 bases, with 9 bases between them. The CDR3 loop is CSVLRETDTQYF. The DNA of the CDR3 is TGCAGCGTTTTGCGTGAGACAGATACGCAGTATTTT.

The chain is built from TRBV12-3 or TRBV12-4 and TRBJ1-4, with 7 bases aligning to TRBD1. With V trimmed by 3 bases and J by 8 bases, 3 bases remained unmatched. There are 13 residues in the CDR3. CDR3 residues: CASSFLDREKLFF. The CDR3 DNA follows: TGTGCCAGCAGTTTTTTGGACAGGGAAAAACTGTTTTTT.

On this clonotype itself: This clone may be a read error of a much larger clone one base away. The V and J genes are TRBV7-3 and TRBJ1-2; the match to TRBD1 covers 7 bases. This CDR3 comprises 14 residues. CDR1 is SGHTA and CDR2 is FQGTGA in the germline V gene. This CDR3 is CAGSLTKGAIPYTF. The CDR3, as DNA: TGTGCCGGCAGCTTAACTAAGGGGGCGATCCCCTACACCTTC.

The V gene is TRBV29-1, the J gene TRBJ1-2; D not resolved. The CDR3 extends over 11 amino acids. The germline CDR1 and CDR2 sequences are SQVTM and ANQGSEA. Trimming removed 6 bases at V and 8 bases at J, with 13 bases between. CDR3 sequence (DNA): TGCAGCGTAGCCAGAGAAGGAGGCTACACCTTC. Residues: CSVAREGGYTF.

This clonotype has at least ten counts. The V call is TRBV7-9, the J call TRBJ1-5; possible D gene TRBD1, 5 bases. The CDR3 is 14 amino acids. V was trimmed by 5 bases and J by 4 bases, leaving 12 bases between them. Germline V gene data show CDR1 as SEHNR and CDR2 as FQNEAQ (reference sequence). The CDR3 region is CASSRGAGNQPQHF. In DNA, the CDR3 is TGTGCCAGCAGCCGAGGCGCAGGGAATCAGCCCCAGCATTTT.

CDR3 region: CASSFALGTGELFF. The CDR3 DNA is TGCGCCAGCAGTTTCGCTTTGGGCACCGGGGAGCTGTTTTTT. The V and J genes are TRBV5-1 and TRBJ2-2; D is unresolved. The germline CDR1 and CDR2 sequences are SGHRS and YFSETQ. Trimming took 5 bases from V and 4 from J, leaving 12 bases between them. This CDR3 is 14 amino acids long.

This clonotype appeared a single time. The J gene is TRBJ2-3, the V gene TRBV7-9; TRBD2 matches 12 bases. This CDR3 is 16 amino acids long. The germline gives CDR1 SEHNR, CDR2 FQNEAQ (reference sequence). Trimming cost V 4 bases and J 1 base; bases outside gene matches: 3. In nucleotides, the CDR3 is TGTGCCAGCAGCTGGGGACTAGCGGGCGGCACAGATACGCAGTATTTT. It is translated as CASSWGLAGGTDTQYF.

The chain couples TRBV7-9 to TRBJ2-3; TRBD1 is a possible D gene (6 bases). The V end was cut by 3 bases, the J end by 5 bases, with 9 bases between. CDR1 and CDR2 (germline): SEHNR, FQNEAQ (reference sequence). The CDR3 totals 13 residues. The CDR3 DNA follows: TGTGCCAGCAGCTTCACAGGGAAAGATACGCAGTATTTT. Translation gives CASSFTGKDTQYF.

This clonotype has just a few counts. The gene calls are TRBV20-1 and TRBJ2-7, with 10 nucleotides matching TRBD2. Trimming took 0 bases from V and 7 from J; bases not matched to a gene: 6. The CDR3 length is 14 residues. The germline V gene has CDR1 DFQATT and CDR2 SNEGSKA (reference sequence). CDR3 nucleotides: TGCAGTGCTAGAGACCTAGCGGGGGATCGGGAGCAGTACTTC. It encodes CSARDLAGDREQYF.